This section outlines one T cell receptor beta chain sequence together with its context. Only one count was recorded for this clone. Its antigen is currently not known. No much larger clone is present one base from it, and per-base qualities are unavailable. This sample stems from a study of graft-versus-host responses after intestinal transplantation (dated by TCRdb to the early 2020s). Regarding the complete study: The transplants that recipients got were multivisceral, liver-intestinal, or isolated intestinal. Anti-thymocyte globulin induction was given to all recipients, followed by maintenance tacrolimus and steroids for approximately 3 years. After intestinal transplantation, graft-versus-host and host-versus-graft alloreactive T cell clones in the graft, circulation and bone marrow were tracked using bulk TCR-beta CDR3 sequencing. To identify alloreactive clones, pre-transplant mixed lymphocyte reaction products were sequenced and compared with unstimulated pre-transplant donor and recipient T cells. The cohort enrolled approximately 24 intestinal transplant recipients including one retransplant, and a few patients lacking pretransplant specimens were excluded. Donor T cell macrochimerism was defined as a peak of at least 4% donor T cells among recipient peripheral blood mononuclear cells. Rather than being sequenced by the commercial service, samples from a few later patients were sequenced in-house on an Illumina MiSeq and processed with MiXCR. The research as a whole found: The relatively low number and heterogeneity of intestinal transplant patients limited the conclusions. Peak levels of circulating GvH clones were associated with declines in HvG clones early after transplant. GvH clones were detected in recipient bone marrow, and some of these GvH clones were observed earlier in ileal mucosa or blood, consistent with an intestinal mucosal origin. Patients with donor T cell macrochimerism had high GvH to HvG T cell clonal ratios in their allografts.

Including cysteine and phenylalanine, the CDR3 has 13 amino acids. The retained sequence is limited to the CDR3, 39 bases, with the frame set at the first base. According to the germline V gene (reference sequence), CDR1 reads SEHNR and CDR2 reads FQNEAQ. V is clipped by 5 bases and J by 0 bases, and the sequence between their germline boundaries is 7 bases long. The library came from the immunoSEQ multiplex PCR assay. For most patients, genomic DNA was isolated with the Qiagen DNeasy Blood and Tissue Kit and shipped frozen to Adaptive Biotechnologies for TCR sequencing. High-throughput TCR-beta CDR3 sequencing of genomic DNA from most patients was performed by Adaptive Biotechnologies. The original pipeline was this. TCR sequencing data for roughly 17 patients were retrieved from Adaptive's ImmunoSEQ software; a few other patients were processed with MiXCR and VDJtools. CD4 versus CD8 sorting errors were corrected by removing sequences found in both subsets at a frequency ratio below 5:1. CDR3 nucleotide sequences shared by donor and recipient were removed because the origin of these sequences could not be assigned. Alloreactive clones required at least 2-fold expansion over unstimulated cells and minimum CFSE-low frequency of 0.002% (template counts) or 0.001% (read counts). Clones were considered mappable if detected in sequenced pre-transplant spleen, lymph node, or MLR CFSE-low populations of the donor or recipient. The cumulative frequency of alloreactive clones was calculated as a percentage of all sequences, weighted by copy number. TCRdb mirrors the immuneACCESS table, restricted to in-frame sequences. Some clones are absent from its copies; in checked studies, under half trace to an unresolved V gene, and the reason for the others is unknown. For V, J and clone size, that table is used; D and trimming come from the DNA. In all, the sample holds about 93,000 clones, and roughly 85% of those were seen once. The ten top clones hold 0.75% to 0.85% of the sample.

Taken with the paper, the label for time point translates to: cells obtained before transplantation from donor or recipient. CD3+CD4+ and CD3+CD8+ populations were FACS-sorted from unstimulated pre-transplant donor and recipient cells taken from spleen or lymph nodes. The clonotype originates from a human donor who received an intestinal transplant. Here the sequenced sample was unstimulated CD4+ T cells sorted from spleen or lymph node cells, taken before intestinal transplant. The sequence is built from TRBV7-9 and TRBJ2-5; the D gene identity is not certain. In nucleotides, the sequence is TGTGCCAGCAGCCTCCGGGACCAAGAGACCCAGTACTTC. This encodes CASSLRDQETQYF.